Below, 24 T cell receptor beta chains from the same sample are listed, as sequenced in a study of siplizumab effects on memory and regulatory T cells. Repertoires were generated with immunoSEQ multiplex PCR, while TCRdb's copy carries only in-frame clones and drops some. The sample carries under 130,000 clones, 85% to 95% recorded once. The sample consisted of CD4+ T cells sorted from blood. These receptors all come from a human donor in good health.

The gene calls are TRBV27 and TRBJ2-7; 7 nucleotides align to TRBD2. This CDR3 is 13 amino acids long. The V gene end was trimmed by 6 bases and the J gene end by 2 bases; junction bases not matched to a gene: 4. Germline-derived CDR1 and CDR2 are MNHEY and SMNVEV (reference sequence). CDR3 DNA: TGTGCCAGCAGAGAGCGGGGTACCTACGAGCAGTACTTC. Translating gives CASRERGTYEQYF.

The V gene is TRBV25-1, the J gene TRBJ1-1; D remains ambiguous. In germline, CDR1 is MGHDK, CDR2 SYGVNS. The CDR3 has 11 residues. Deletions cut 3 bases from V and 11 bases from J, with 10 bases between. CDR3 protein: CASSEGLGAFF. As DNA, the CDR3 is TGTGCCAGCAGTGAGGGCCTGGGGGCTTTCTTT.

The chain recombines TRBV11-3 with TRBJ2-1, with 12 positions matching TRBD2. V dropped 8 bases and J dropped 4; count of bases not matched to a gene: 9. The CDR3 is 16 amino acids. The V gene's germline CDR1 is SGHNT and CDR2 YENEEA. As DNA, the CDR3 is TGTGCCAGCGGTTCACTCGGGACTAGCGGGTACAATGAGCAGTTCTTC. Its protein is CASGSLGTSGYNEQFF. Full variable domain (missing parts from reference TRBV11-3 and TRBJ2-1): EAGVVQSPRYKIIEKKQPVAFWCNPISGHNTLYWYLQNLGQGPELLIRYENEEAVDDSQLPKDRFSAERLKGVDSTLKIQPAELGDSAVYLCASGSLGTSGYNEQFFGPGTRLTVL.

This chain joins TRBV25-1 and TRBJ2-5, with 11 bases that match TRBD2. The CDR3 consists of 16 residues. V lost 4 bases and J lost 4; bases outside the gene matches: 8. From germline, CDR1 is MGHDK and CDR2 SYGVNS. The CDR3, as DNA: TGTGCCAGCAGTGGAACTAGCGGGAGAGGAGGAGAGACCCAGTACTTC. Translation: CASSGTSGRGGETQYF.

The chain is built from TRBV28 and TRBJ1-2; maybe TRBD1 (6 bases). The CDR3 has 17 amino acids. CDR1 and CDR2 (germline): MDHEN, SYDVKM. Deletions cut 2 bases from V and 1 base from J, with 17 bases between. CDR3 nucleotides: TGTGCCAGCAGTTTAGCAGGGGCGACAACCTTTAACTATGGCTACACCTTC. Translating it yields CASSLAGATTFNYGYTF.

The chain combines TRBV7-2 with TRBJ2-3; D gene ambiguous. The CDR3 spans 14 residues. V was trimmed by 1 base and J by 0 bases, leaving 5 bases between them. Germline lookup yields CDR1 SGHTA and CDR2 FQGNSA. CDR3 region: CASSLESSTDTQYF. Here the CDR3 DNA reads TGTGCCAGCAGCTTAGAATCTAGCACAGATACGCAGTATTTT.

This chain uses TRBV10-3 with TRBJ2-3, with 9 nucleotides matching TRBD2. Trimming removed 2 bases from V and 3 bases from J; junction bases left unmatched: 6. CDR1 and CDR2 (germline): ENHRY, SYGVKD. This CDR3 is 16 amino acids long. The CDR3 reads CAISEPKRGVTDTQYF. The CDR3, as DNA: TGTGCCATCAGTGAGCCGAAGCGGGGGGTAACAGATACGCAGTATTTT.

The CDR3 nucleotides read TGTGCCAGCAGCCAGCATGGGAATGAGCAGTTCTTC. Its translation is CASSQHGNEQFF. V gene TRBV5-6 combines with J gene TRBJ2-1; D gene unclear. V dropped 4 bases and J dropped 7 bases, with 9 bases sitting between them. CDR1 and CDR2 from the germline V gene are SGHDT and YYEEEE. The CDR3 has 12 residues. The full variable domain, its missing parts supplied by reference TRBV5-6 and TRBJ2-1, is DAGVTQSPTHLIKTRGQQVTLRCSPKSGHDTVSWYQQALGQGPQFIFQYYEEEERQRGNFPDRFSGHQFPNYSSELNVNALLLGDSALYLCASSQHGNEQFFGPGTRLTVL.

The J gene is TRBJ1-4, the V gene TRBV4-2, with D unclear. Deletions cut 4 bases from V and 8 bases from J, with 17 bases between. Germline-derived CDR1 and CDR2 are LGHNA and YNFKEQ. The CDR3 extends over 15 amino acids. The CDR3 nucleotides read TGTGCCAGCAGCCGGGTACTCCGGGAGGCGGAAAAACTGTTTTTT. It encodes CASSRVLREAEKLFF.

The CDR3 DNA is TGCGCCAGCAGCTTGGACGGGATAGGTAATCAGCCCCAGCATTTT. This sequence encodes CASSLDGIGNQPQHF. This chain joins TRBV5-1 and TRBJ1-5, with D uncertain. V gave up 0 bases and J gave up 4 bases, with 11 bases separating them. Looked up from germline, CDR1 is SGHRS and CDR2 is YFSETQ. The length of the CDR3 is 15 residues.

This clone was seen just once. For the CDR3, the DNA is TGTGCCAGCGGGGACAGTCCCAACACTGAAGCTTTCTTT. Its protein product is CASGDSPNTEAFF. The V call is TRBV6-1, the J call TRBJ1-1; TRBD1 aligns across 7 bases. The CDR3 loop spans 13 amino acids. V lost 8 bases to trimming and J lost 2 bases; unmatched junction nucleotides: 5. From germline, CDR1 is MNHNS and CDR2 SASEGT.

The rearrangement joins TRBV19 to TRBJ1-1, with no clear D. There are 11 residues in the CDR3. Between the trimmed V and J ends, which lost 6 bases and 8 bases, there was a span of 10 bases. In germline, CDR1 is LNHDA, CDR2 SQIVND (reference sequence). CDR3: CASRADSEAFF. The CDR3 nucleotides are TGTGCCAGTAGGGCGGACTCCGAAGCTTTCTTT.

This clone was observed a single time. V is TRBV10-3 and J is TRBJ1-4, with 12 bases aligning to TRBD1. CDR1 and CDR2 (germline): ENHRY, SYGVKD. The CDR3 has 16 residues. Trimming removed 7 bases from V and 4 bases from J; junction bases left unmatched: 7. The chain's CDR3 is CAIKGTGGPDNEKLFF. The CDR3 DNA sequence: TGTGCCATCAAAGGGACAGGGGGCCCCGATAATGAAAAACTGTTTTTT.

V and J are TRBV13 and TRBJ2-1, with 10 nucleotides matching TRBD2. The CDR3 totals 16 residues. Trimming cost V 0 bases and J 9 bases; bases outside gene matches: 8. Looked up from germline, CDR1 is PRHDT and CDR2 is FYEKMQ (reference sequence). The CDR3 DNA reads TGTGCCAGCAGCTTAGGCGGCCTAGCGGGAGCTGGTGAGCAGTTCTTC. This gives the protein CASSLGGLAGAGEQFF.

The chain is built from TRBV6-1 and TRBJ2-1; 10 bases agree with TRBD1. The V gene's germline CDR1 is MNHNS and CDR2 SASEGT. This CDR3 comprises 18 residues. V lost 3 bases and J lost 5; bases outside the gene matches: 13. The CDR3 DNA reads TGTGCCAGCAGTGAGGGGACAGGGGTCCCCCTCCGGCACAATGAGCAGTTCTTC. This sequence encodes CASSEGTGVPLRHNEQFF.

The chain joins TRBV7-2 to TRBJ1-3; unclear D gene. V gave up 3 bases and J gave up 0 bases, with 15 bases separating them. The CDR3 covers 17 residues. Germline CDR1 and CDR2: SGHTA and FQGNSA. DNA for the CDR3: TGTGCCAGCAGCTTTGGCCCTGGTCGGGGCTCTGGAAACACCATATATTTT. Translated, it gives CASSFGPGRGSGNTIYF.

This chain connects TRBV4-1 to TRBJ2-1, with unresolved D. This CDR3 spans 13 amino acids. From germline, CDR1 is MGHRA and CDR2 YSYEKL. V gave up 2 bases and J gave up 0 bases, with 2 bases separating them. CDR3 protein: CASSQSSYNEQFF. The CDR3 nucleotides read TGCGCCAGCAGCCAAAGCTCCTACAATGAGCAGTTCTTC.

The V gene is TRBV10-3, the J gene TRBJ2-1; possibly TRBD1 for D (6 bases). The germline V and J ends were trimmed by 7 bases and 4 bases, with 14 bases remaining between them. Germline V CDR1 and CDR2: ENHRY, SYGVKD. CDR3 length: 14 residues. The CDR3 DNA follows: TGTGCCATCACCAGGGGCCGATCTTACAATGAGCAGTTCTTC. Translated: CAITRGRSYNEQFF.

This clone was detected once. This chain uses TRBV5-4 with TRBJ1-1; D ambiguous. The V gene's germline CDR1 is SGHNT and CDR2 YYREEE (reference sequence). The CDR3 totals 14 residues. Trimming cost V 0 bases and J 1 base, with 7 bases left between them. CDR3: CASSLVASNTEAFF. CDR3 nucleotides: TGTGCCAGCAGCTTGGTGGCATCGAACACTGAAGCTTTCTTT.

This clone has just a few counts. V is TRBV25-1 and J is TRBJ1-1, with 10 bases identical to TRBD1. There are 16 residues in the CDR3. Germline V lookup: CDR1 MGHDK, CDR2 SYGVNS. Losses at the gene ends were 3 bases for V and 0 bases for J; bases not matched to a gene: 4. The CDR3: CASSDRTGGMNTEAFF. The CDR3 DNA sequence: TGTGCCAGCAGTGACCGGACAGGGGGTATGAACACTGAAGCTTTCTTT.

This sequence joins TRBV27 and TRBJ2-1; D not resolved. Trimming removed 6 bases at V and 0 bases at J, with 12 bases between. Per the germline V gene, CDR1 is MNHEY and CDR2 is SMNVEV (reference sequence). The CDR3 contains 15 residues. The CDR3 region is CASSPDGYSYNEQFF. In nucleotides, the CDR3 is TGTGCCAGCAGCCCGGACGGTTACTCCTACAATGAGCAGTTCTTC.

V and J are TRBV11-2 and TRBJ1-1; D gene uncertain. The V gene's germline CDR1 is SGHAT and CDR2 FQNNGV. The V end was cut by 4 bases, the J end by 0 bases, with 12 bases between. The CDR3 runs 15 residues. CDR3 residues: CASSSVRRVNTEAFF. CDR3 coding DNA: TGTGCCAGCAGCTCGGTTCGACGGGTGAACACTGAAGCTTTCTTT.

The rearrangement uses TRBV6-6 and TRBJ2-3; 10 bases agree with TRBD1. There are 15 residues in the CDR3. V shed 5 bases and J 5 bases; nucleotides not matched to a gene: 7. Looked up from germline, CDR1 is MNHNY and CDR2 is SVGAGI (reference sequence). CDR3 sequence: CASSELGQGGDTQYF. The CDR3 DNA follows: TGTGCCAGCAGTGAGCTCGGACAGGGGGGAGATACGCAGTATTTT.

This rearrangement joins TRBV7-3 to TRBJ1-1; D is uncertain. This CDR3 spans 12 amino acids. V gave up 3 bases and J gave up 1 base, with 3 bases separating them. The germline gives CDR1 SGHTA, CDR2 FQGTGA. CDR3 protein: CASSFGNTEAFF. The DNA of the CDR3 is TGTGCCAGCAGCTTCGGGAACACTGAAGCTTTCTTT.